A single sample gave rise to the 5 T cell receptor beta chains below, sequenced in a study of PD-1 blockade in mismatch repair-deficient tumors. Method: immunoSEQ multiplex PCR; TCRdb's copy keeps in-frame clones and lacks some. The profile shows some 120,000 clones, about nine tenths of them singletons. The sample in question was peripheral blood, obtained approximately 73 weeks after starting pembrolizumab. The receptors derive from an adult with mismatch repair-deficient cancer.

With respect to this clone: One junction end does not reproduce the germline sequence, and a read error may be involved. This CDR3 is CASSPPIFTDAQYF. As DNA, the CDR3 is TGTGCCAGCAGCCCCCCTATATTCACAGATGCGCAGTATTTT. This rearrangement joins TRBV5-6 to TRBJ2-3; no clear D gene. This CDR3 has 14 residues. Germline V lookup: CDR1 SGHDT, CDR2 YYEEEE. The whole variable domain, remainder taken from reference TRBV5-6 and TRBJ2-3, is DAGVTQSPTHLIKTRGQQVTLRCSPKSGHDTVSWYQQALGQGPQFIFQYYEEEERQRGNFPDRFSGHQFPNYSSELNVNALLLGDSALYLCASSPPIFTDAQYFGPGTRLTVL.

The V gene is TRBV6-1, the J gene TRBJ1-2, with D perhaps TRBD1 (6 bases). This CDR3 is 14 amino acids long. Trimming took off 6 bases at V and 7 bases at J, with 18 bases between the two ends. Germline V gives CDR1 MNHNS, CDR2 SASEGT. CDR3 region: CASSRGVEDSGYTF. The DNA of the CDR3 is TGTGCCAGCAGCCGCGGCGTAGAGGACAGTGGCTACACCTTC.

V usage is TRBV4-1 and J usage is TRBJ2-5; a weak D match, TRBD2 (5 bases). V was shortened by 0 bases and J by 1 base, with 9 bases between the two germline ends. The CDR3 runs 15 residues. Germline V CDR1 and CDR2: MGHRA, YSYEKL. CDR3 sequence (DNA): TGCGCCAGCAGCCAAGACGGGGTTCCCCAAGAGACCCAGTACTTC. Residues: CASSQDGVPQETQYF.

The rearrangement links TRBV7-2 to TRBJ2-7, with D perhaps matching TRBD1 (6 bases). V lost 3 bases, J lost 2 bases, and 8 bases lay in between. Germline CDR1 SGHTA, CDR2 FQGNSA. The CDR3 sequence is 13 residues long. CDR3 bases: TGTGCCAGCAGCTTTGGGACACCCTACGAGCAGTACTTC. Translation gives CASSFGTPYEQYF.

V gene TRBV19 combines with J gene TRBJ2-1; 14 nucleotides align to TRBD2. The CDR3 totals 18 residues. Germline-derived CDR1 and CDR2 are LNHDA and SQIVND (reference sequence). With 2 bases clipped from V and 4 bases from J, the junction kept 7 bases outside the gene matches. The CDR3 reads CASSIRGLAGDYYNEQFF. In nucleotides, the CDR3 is TGTGCCAGTAGTATACGGGGACTAGCGGGGGACTATTACAATGAGCAGTTCTTC. Full variable domain (outside the CDR3, taken from reference TRBV19 and TRBJ2-1): DGGITQSPKYLFRKEGQNVTLSCEQNLNHDAMYWYRQDPGQGLRLIYYSQIVNDFQKGDIAEGYSVSREKKESFPLTVTSAQKNPTAFYLCASSIRGLAGDYYNEQFFGPGTRLTVL.